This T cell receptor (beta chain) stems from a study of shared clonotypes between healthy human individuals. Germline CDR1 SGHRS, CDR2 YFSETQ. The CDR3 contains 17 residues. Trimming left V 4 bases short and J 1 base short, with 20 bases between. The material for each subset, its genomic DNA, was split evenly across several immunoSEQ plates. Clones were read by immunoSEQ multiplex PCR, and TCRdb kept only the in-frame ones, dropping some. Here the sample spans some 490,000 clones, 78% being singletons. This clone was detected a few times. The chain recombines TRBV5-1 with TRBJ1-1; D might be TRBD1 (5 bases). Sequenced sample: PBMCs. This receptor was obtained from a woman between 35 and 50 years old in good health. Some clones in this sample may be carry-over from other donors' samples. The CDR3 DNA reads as TGCGCCAGCAGCCCAAGGACACTCCGATCCACGAACACTGAAGCTTTCTTT. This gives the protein CASSPRTLRSTNTEAFF. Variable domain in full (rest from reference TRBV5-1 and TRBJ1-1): KAGVTQTPRYLIKTRGQQVTLSCSPISGHRSVSWYQQTPGQGLQFLFEYFSETQRNKGNFPGRFSGRQFSNSRSEMNVSTLELGDSALYLCASSPRTLRSTNTEAFFGQGTRLTVV.